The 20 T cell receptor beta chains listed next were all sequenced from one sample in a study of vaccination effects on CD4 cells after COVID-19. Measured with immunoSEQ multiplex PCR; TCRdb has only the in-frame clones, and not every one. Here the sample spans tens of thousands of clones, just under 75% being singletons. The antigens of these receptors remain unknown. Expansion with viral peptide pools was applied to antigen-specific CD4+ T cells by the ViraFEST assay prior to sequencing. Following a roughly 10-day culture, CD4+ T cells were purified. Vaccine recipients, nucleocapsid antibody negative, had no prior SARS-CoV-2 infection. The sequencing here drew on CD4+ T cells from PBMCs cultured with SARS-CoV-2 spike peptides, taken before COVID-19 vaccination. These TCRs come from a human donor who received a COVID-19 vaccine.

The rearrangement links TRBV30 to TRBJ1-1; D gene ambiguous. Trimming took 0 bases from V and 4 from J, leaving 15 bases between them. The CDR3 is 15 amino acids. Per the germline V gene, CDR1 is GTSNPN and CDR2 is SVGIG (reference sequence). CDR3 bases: TGTGCCTGGAGTGTGTCAGGCGGTCTGGGCACTGAAGCTTTCTTT. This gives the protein CAWSVSGGLGTEAFF.

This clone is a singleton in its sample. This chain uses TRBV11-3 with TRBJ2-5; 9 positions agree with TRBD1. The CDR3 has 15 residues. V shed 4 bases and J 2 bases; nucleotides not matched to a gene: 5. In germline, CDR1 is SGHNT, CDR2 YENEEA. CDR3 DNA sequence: TGTGCCAGCAGCTCTGGACAGGGGAGTCAAGAGACCCAGTACTTC. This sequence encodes CASSSGQGSQETQYF. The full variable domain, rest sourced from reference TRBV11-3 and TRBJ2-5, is EAGVVQSPRYKIIEKKQPVAFWCNPISGHNTLYWYLQNLGQGPELLIRYENEEAVDDSQLPKDRFSAERLKGVDSTLKIQPAELGDSAVYLCASSSGQGSQETQYFGPGTRLLVL.

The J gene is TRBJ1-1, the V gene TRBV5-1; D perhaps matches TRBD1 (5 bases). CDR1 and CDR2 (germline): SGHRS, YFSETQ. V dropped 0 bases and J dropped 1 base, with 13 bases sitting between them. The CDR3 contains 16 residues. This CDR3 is CASSLAPDQGNTEAFF. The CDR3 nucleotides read TGCGCCAGCAGCTTGGCGCCGGACCAGGGGAACACTGAAGCTTTCTTT. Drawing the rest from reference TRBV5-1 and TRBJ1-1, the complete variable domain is KAGVTQTPRYLIKTRGQQVTLSCSPISGHRSVSWYQQTPGQGLQFLFEYFSETQRNKGNFPGRFSGRQFSNSRSEMNVSTLELGDSALYLCASSLAPDQGNTEAFFGQGTRLTVV.

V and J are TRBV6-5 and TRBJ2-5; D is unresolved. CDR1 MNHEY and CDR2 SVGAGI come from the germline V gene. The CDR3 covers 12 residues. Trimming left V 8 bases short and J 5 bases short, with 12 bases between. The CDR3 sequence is CASSEVGETQYF. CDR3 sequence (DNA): TGTGCCAGCTCCGAGGTGGGGGAGACCCAGTACTTC.

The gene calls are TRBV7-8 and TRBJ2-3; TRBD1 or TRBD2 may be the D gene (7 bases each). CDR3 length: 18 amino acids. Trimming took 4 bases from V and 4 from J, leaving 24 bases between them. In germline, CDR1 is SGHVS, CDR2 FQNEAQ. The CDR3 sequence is CASSSRGGTGEGSDTQYF. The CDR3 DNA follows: TGTGCCAGCAGCTCTAGGGGGGGTACAGGGGAAGGGTCAGATACGCAGTATTTT.

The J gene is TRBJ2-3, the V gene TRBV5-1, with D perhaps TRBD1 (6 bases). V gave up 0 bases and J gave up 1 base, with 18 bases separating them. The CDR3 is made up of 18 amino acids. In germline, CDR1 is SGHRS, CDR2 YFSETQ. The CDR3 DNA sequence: TGCGCCAGCAGCTTGGGGGGACACAACTCCCTAGGCACAGATACGCAGTATTTT. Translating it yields CASSLGGHNSLGTDTQYF.

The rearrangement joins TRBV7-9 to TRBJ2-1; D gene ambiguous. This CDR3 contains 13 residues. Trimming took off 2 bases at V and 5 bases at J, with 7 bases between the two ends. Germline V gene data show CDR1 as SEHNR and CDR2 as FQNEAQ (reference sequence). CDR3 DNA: TGTGCCAGCAGCTTATGGCAAAACAATGAGCAGTTCTTC. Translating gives CASSLWQNNEQFF.

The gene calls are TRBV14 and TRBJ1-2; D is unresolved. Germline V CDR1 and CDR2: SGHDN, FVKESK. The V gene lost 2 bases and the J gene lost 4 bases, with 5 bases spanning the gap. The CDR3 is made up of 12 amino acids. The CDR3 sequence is CASSQTLYGYTF. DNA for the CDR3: TGTGCCAGCAGCCAAACTCTCTATGGCTACACCTTC.

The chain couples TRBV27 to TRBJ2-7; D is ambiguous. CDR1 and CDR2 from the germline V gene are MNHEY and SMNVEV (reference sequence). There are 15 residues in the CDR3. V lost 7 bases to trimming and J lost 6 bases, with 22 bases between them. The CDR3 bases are TGTGCCAGCAAATCCCCTGGGTCCGTCAGGATCGAGCAGTACTTC. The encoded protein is CASKSPGSVRIEQYF.

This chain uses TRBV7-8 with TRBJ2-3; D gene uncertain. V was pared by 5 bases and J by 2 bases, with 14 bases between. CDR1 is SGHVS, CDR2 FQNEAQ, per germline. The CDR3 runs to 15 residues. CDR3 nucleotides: TGTGCCAGCAGCCTCAAGCGATGGGCCACAGATACGCAGTATTTT. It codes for CASSLKRWATDTQYF.

In DNA form, the CDR3 reads TGTGCCAGCAGCTTAGCCACCGGGACAGTCGGAGGAAAACTGTTTTTT. The encoded protein is CASSLATGTVGGKLFF. This chain connects TRBV11-1 to TRBJ1-4; 7 nucleotides match TRBD1. The ends lost 0 bases at V and 10 bases at J; junction bases unmatched: 11. The CDR3 is 16 residues long. Germline V gene sequence: CDR1 SGHAT, CDR2 FQDESV (reference sequence). Full variable domain (outside the CDR3, taken from reference TRBV11-1 and TRBJ1-4): EAEVAQSPRYKITEKSQAVAFWCDPISGHATLYWYRQILGQGPELLVQFQDESVVDDSQLPKDRFSAERLKGVDSTLKIQPAELGDSAMYLCASSLATGTVGGKLFFGSGTQLSVL.

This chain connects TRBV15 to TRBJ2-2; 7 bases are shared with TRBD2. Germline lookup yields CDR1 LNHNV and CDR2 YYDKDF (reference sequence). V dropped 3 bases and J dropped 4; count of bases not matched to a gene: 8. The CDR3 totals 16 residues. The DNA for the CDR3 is TGTGCCACCAGCAGCTCGACTAGCAGCTTCACCGGGGAGCTGTTTTTT. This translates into CATSSSTSSFTGELFF.

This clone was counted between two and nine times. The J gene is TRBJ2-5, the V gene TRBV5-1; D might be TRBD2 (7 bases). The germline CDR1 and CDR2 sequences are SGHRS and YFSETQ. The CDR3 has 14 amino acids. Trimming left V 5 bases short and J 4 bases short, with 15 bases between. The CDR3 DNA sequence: TGCGCCAGCAGAGAAGTAGGGGGGGTAGAGACCCAGTACTTC. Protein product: CASREVGGVETQYF.

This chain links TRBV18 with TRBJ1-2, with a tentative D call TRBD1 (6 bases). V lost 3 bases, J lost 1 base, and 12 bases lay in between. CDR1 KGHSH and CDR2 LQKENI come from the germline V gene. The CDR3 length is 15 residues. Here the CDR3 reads CASSPKTGLNYGYTF. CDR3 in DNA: TGTGCCAGCTCACCGAAGACAGGACTTAACTATGGCTACACCTTC.

CDR3 DNA sequence: TGTGCCACCTCGTGGGACCAAGAGACCCAGTACTTC. Encoded protein: CATSWDQETQYF. The V gene is TRBV15, the J gene TRBJ2-5, with D hard to call. Trimming removed 8 bases from V and 0 bases from J, with 7 bases in between. Germline V gene sequence: CDR1 LNHNV, CDR2 YYDKDF (reference sequence). The CDR3 totals 12 residues.

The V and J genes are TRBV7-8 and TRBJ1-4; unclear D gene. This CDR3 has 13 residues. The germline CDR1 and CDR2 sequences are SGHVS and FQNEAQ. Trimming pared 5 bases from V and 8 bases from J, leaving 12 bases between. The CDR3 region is CASSSGLPEKLFF. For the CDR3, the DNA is TGTGCCAGCAGCAGCGGACTGCCCGAAAAACTGTTTTTT.

In nucleotides, the CDR3 is TGTGCCAGCAGGGACAGGAATGAGCAGTTCTTC. This sequence encodes CASRDRNEQFF. The gene calls are TRBV12-3 or TRBV12-4 and TRBJ2-1; 7 nucleotides align to TRBD1. CDR3 size: 11 residues. Trimming at V came to 6 bases and at J to 7 bases, leaving 0 bases not matched to a gene.

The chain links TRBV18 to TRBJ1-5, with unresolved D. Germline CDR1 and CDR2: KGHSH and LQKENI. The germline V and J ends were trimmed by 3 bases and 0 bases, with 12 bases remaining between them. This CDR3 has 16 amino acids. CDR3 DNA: TGTGCCAGCTCACCCCCTTCTAAGCATAGCAATCAGCCCCAGCATTTT. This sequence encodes CASSPPSKHSNQPQHF.

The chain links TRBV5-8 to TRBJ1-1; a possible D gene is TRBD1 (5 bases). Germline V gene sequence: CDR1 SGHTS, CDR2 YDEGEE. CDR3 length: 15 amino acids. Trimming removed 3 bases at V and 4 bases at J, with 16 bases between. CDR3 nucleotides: TGTGCCAGCAGCTCCTACCATGTCGGGGGCACTGAAGCTTTCTTT. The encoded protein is CASSSYHVGGTEAFF. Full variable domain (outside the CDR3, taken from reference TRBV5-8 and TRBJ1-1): EAGVTQSPTHLIKTRGQQATLRCSPISGHTSVYWYQQALGLGLQFLLWYDEGEERNRGNFPPRFSGRQFPNYSSELNVNALELEDSALYLCASSSYHVGGTEAFFGQGTRLTVV.

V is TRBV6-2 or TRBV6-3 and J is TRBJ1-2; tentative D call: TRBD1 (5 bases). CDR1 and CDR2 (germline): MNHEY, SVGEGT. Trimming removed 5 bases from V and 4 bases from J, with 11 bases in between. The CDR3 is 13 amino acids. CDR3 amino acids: CASSQGRVYGYTF. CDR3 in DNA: TGTGCCAGCAGTCAGGGCAGGGTCTATGGCTACACCTTC.